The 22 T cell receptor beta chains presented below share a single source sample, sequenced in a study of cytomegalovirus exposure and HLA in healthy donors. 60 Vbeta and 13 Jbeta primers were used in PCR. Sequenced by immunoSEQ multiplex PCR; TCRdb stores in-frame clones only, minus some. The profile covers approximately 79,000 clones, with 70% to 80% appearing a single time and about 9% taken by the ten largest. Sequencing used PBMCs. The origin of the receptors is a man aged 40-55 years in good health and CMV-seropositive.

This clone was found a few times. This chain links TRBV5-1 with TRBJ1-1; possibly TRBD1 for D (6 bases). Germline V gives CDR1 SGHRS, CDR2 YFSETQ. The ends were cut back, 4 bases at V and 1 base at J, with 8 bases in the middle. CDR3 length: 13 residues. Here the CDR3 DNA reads TGCGCCAGCAGCCCGACAGGGAACACTGAAGCTTTCTTT. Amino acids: CASSPTGNTEAFF.

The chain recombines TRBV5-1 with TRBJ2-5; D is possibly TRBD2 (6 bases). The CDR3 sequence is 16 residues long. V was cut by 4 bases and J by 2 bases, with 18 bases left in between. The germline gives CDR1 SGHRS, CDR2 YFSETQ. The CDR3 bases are TGCGCCAGCAGCGGGGGGAACGTGGGGTTGCAAGAGACCCAGTACTTC. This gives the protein CASSGGNVGLQETQYF.

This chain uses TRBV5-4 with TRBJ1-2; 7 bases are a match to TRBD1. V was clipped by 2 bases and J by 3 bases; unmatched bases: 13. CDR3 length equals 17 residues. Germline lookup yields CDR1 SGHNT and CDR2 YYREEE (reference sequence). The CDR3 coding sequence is TGTGCCAGCAGCTTACCCCGAGGACAGGCAAGAGACTATGGCTACACCTTC. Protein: CASSLPRGQARDYGYTF.

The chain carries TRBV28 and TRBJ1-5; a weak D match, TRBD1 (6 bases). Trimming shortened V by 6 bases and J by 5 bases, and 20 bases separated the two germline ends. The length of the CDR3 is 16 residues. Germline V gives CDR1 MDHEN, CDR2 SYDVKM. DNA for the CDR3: TGTGCCAGCAGGCTCATATCGTGGACAGCTGATCAGCCCCAGCATTTT. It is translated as CASRLISWTADQPQHF.

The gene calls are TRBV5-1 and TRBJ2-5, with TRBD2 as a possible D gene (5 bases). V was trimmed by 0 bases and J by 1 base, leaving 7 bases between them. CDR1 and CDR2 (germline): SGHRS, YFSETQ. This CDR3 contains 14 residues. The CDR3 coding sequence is TGCGCCAGCAGCTTGGCACTAGGCCAAGAGACCCAGTACTTC. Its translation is CASSLALGQETQYF.

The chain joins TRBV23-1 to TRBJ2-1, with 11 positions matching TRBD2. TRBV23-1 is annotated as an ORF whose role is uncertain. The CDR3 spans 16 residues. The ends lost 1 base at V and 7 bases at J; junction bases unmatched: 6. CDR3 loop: CASSQWASGGINEQFF. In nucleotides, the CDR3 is TGCGCCAGCAGTCAATGGGCTAGCGGGGGGATAAATGAGCAGTTCTTC.

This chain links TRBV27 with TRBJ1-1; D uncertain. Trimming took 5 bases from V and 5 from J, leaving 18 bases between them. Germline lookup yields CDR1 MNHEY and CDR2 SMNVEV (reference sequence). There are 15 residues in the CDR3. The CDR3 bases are TGTGCCAGCAGTAACTCAGTCGGGTGGAAGACTGAAGCTTTCTTT. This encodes CASSNSVGWKTEAFF.

The CDR3 DNA reads TGTGCCAGCAGTGCACGTACGGGATTCAATCAGCCCCAGCATTTT. Residues: CASSARTGFNQPQHF. The chain joins TRBV28 to TRBJ1-5, with D unresolved. Germline V gene sequence: CDR1 MDHEN, CDR2 SYDVKM. V lost 5 bases and J 3 bases, leaving 14 bases between the germline ends. This CDR3 is 15 amino acids long.

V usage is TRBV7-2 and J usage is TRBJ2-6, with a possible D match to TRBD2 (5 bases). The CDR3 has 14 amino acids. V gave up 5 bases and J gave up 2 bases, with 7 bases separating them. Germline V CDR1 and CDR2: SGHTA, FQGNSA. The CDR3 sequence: CASSQEAGANVLTF. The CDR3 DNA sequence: TGTGCCAGCAGCCAGGAGGCTGGGGCCAACGTCCTGACTTTC.

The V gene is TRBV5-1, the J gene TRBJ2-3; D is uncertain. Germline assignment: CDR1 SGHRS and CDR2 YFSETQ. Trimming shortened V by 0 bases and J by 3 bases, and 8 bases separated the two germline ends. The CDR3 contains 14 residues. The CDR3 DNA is TGCGCCAGCAGCTTGGAAATCCCGACAGATACGCAGTATTTT. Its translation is CASSLEIPTDTQYF.

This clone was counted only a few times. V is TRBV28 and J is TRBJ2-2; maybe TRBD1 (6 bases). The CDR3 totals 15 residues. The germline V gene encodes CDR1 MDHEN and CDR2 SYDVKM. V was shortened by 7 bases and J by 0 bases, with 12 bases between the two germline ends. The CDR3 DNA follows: TGTGCCAGCATCGCAGGGGTCGCGAACACCGGGGAGCTGTTTTTT. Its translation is CASIAGVANTGELFF.

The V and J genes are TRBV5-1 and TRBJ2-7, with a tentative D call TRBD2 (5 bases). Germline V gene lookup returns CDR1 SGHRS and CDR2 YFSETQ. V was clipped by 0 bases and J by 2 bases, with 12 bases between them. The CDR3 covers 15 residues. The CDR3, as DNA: TGCGCCAGCAGCTTGGCCTCGAGCGGTACCTACGAGCAGTACTTC. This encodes CASSLASSGTYEQYF.

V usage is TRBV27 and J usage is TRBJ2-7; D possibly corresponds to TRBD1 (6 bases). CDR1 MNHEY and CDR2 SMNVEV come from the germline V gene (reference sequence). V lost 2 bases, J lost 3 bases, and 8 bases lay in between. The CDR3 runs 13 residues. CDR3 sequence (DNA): TGTGCCAGCAGTTTAGGGACACGCTACGAGCAGTACTTC. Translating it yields CASSLGTRYEQYF.

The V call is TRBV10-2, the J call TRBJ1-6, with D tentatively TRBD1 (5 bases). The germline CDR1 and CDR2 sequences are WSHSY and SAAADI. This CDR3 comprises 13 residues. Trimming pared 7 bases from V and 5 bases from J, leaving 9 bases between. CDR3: CASTTENNSPLHF. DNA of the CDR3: TGCGCCAGCACGACAGAGAATAATTCACCCCTCCACTTT.

The CDR3 DNA reads TGTGCCAGCAGGGGGGGACTAGCGTCAGATACGCAGTATTTT. It yields the protein CASRGGLASDTQYF. J is TRBJ2-3 and V is TRBV2; TRBD2 agrees at 10 bases. The CDR3 has 14 residues. The germline gives CDR1 SNHLY, CDR2 FYNNEI. J lost 4 bases, V lost 6 bases, and 4 bases had no gene match.

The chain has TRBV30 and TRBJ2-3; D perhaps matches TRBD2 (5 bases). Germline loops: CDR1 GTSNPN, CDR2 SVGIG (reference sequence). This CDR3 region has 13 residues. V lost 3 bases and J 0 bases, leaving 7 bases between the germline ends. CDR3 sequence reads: CAWSRGSTDTQYF. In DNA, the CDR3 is TGTGCCTGGAGCCGGGGTAGCACAGATACGCAGTATTTT.

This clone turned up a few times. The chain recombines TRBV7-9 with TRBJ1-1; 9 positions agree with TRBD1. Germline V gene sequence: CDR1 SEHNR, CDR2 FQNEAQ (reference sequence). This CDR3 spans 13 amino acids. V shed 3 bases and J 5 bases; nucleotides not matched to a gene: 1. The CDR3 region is CASSFDRGTEAFF. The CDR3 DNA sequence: TGTGCCAGCAGCTTCGACAGGGGGACTGAAGCTTTCTTT.

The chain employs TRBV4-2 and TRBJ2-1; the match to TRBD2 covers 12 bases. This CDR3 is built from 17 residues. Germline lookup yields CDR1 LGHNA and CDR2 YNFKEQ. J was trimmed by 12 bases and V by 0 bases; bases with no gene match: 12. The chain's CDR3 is CASSQDVASGGAVAQFF. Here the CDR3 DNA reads TGTGCCAGCAGCCAAGATGTGGCTAGCGGGGGGGCCGTGGCGCAGTTCTTC.

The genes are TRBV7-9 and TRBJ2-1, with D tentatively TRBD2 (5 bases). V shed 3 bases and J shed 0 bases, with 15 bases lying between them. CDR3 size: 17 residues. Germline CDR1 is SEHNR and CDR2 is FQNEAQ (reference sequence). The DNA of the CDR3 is TGTGCCAGCAGCTTGGAGGAGACAACGAGCTCCTACAATGAGCAGTTCTTC. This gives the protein CASSLEETTSSYNEQFF.

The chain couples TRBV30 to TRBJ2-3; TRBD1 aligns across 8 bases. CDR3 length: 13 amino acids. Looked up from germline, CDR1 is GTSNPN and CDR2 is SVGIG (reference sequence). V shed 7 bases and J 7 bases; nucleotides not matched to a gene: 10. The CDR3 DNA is TGTGCCTCGACAGGGGCCCTCGCGAATACGCAGTATTTT. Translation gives CASTGALANTQYF.

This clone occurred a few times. The CDR3 DNA follows: TGTGCCAGCAGCGTGACTAGCAGCACAGATACGCAGTATTTT. Amino acids: CASSVTSSTDTQYF. This rearrangement joins TRBV5-4 to TRBJ2-3; 7 nucleotides line up with TRBD2. Germline V gives CDR1 SGHNT, CDR2 YYREEE (reference sequence). With V trimmed by 4 bases and J by 0 bases, 2 bases remained unmatched. The CDR3 covers 14 residues.

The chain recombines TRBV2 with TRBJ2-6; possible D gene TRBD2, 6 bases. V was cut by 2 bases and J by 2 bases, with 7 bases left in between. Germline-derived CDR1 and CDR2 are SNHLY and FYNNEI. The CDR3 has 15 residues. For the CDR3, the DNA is TGTGCCAGCAGTGAACGGAGGGCTGGGGCCAACGTCCTGACTTTC. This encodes CASSERRAGANVLTF.